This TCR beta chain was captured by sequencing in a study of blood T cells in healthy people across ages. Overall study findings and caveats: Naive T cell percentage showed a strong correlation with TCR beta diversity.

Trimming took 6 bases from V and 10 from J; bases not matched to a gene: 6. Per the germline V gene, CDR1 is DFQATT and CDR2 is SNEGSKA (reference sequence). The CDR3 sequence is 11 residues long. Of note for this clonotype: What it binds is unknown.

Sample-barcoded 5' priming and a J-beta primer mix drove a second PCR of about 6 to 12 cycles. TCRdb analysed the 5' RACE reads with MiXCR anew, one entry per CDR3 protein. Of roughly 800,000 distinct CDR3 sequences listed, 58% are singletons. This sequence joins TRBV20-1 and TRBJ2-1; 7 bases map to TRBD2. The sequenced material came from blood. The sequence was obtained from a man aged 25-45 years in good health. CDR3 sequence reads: CSAPTSAEQFF. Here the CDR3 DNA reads TGCAGTGCCCCTACTAGCGCGGAGCAGTTCTTC.